Described below is a single T cell receptor (beta chain) sequence and its context. Trimming at V came to 5 bases and at J to 13 bases, leaving 4 bases not matched to a gene. This CDR3 region has 11 residues. The data derive from a study of blood T cell repertoires in COVID-19. About the study: Whether acute or convalescent, the COVID-19 samples came from the United States, Italy and Spain.

Method: immunoSEQ multiplex PCR; TCRdb's copy keeps in-frame clones and lacks some. The table records a few hundred thousand clones, 90% of them present only once. Sequences were obtained from peripheral blood. The chain has TRBV12-3 or TRBV12-4 and TRBJ1-2; 10 positions agree with TRBD1. The clonotype originates from a woman between 35 and 50 years old with acute or convalescent COVID-19. CDR3 nucleotides: TGTGCCAGCAGTCCGGGACAGGGGTTCACCTTC. Protein sequence: CASSPGQGFTF.